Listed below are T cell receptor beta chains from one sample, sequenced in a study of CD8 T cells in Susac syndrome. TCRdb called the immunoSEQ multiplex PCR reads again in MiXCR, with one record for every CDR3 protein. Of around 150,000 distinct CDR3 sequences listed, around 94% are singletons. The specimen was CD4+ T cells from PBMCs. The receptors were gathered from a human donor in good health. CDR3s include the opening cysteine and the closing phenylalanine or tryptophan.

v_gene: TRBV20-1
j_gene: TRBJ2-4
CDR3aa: CSAGGQGRNIQYF

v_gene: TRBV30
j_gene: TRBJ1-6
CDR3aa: CADGQGHNSPLHF

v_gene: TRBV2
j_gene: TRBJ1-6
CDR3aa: CASSAEFSPLHF

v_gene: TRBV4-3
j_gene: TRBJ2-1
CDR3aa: CASSQDLTGATQYEQFF

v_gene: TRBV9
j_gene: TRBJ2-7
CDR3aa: CASSPTRGDTGIHEQYF

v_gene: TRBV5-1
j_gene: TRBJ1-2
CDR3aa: CASSPSGEGSYTF

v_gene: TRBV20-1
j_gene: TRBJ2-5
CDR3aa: CSAIGTSGGQGETQYF

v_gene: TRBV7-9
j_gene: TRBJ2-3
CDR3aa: CASSAGDRSTDTQYF

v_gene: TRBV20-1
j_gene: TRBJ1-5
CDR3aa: CSARDWGPSTNQPQHF

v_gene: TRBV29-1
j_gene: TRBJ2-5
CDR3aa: CSVDRVQETQYF

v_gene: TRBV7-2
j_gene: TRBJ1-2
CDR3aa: CASSFSVTGDGYTF

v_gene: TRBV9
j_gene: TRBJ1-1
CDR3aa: CASSPGTDLTDEAFF

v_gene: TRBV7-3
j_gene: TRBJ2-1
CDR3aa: CASSLYPTSGGVDEQFF

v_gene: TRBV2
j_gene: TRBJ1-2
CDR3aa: CASSAEVDGYTF

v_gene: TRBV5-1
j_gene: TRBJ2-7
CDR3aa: CASSTGQGSYEQYF

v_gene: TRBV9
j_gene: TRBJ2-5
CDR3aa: CASSAIRGRGEETQYF

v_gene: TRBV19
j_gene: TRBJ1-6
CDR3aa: CASSIDGRNSPLHF

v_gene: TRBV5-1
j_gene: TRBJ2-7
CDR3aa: CASSHGQGAHEQYF

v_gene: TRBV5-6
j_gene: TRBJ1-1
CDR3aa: CASSLIGGTEAFF

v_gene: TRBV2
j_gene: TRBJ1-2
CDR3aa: CASKVGRVVGYTF

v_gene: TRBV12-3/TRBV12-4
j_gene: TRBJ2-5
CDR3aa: CASSLTGSLQGTQYF

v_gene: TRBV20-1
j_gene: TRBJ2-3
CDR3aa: CSADVRGTDTQYF